The source of this T cell receptor (beta chain) is a study of T cell changes during pregnancy in multiple sclerosis (dated by TCRdb to between 2017 and 2020). Regarding the complete study: The study examined how the T cell repertoire changed over the course of pregnancy in women with multiple sclerosis.

CDR1 is given as SQVTM and CDR2 as ANQGSEA, both from the germline V gene. Trimmed from V: 5 bases; trimmed from J: 8 bases; junction bases lacking a gene match: 7. Including the terminal cysteine and phenylalanine, the CDR3 comprises 14 residues. The entry retains the CDR3 DNA only, 42 bases that are in frame from base 1. Library method: the immunoSEQ multiplex PCR assay. In TCRdb, the immuneACCESS table is reduced to in-frame sequences with V and J assigned. These tables do not hold every clone; where another copy was compared, an unresolved V gene accounts for under half, and the others remain unexplained. This sample holds about 70,000 clones; more than 90% were observed only once. Over 2% of the sample is in the top ten clones. To note about this clone: Its target antigen remains unknown. Base-call qualities are not available, and no considerably larger clone is one nucleotide away.

This clonotype was obtained from a female donor in good health, enrolled as a control in a pregnancy study. The input for sequencing was peripheral blood, taken in the second trimester of pregnancy. The sequence links TRBV29-1 to TRBJ1-4; TRBD1 aligns with 11 central bases. CDR3 reads: CSVSPGTGGEKLFF. The bases read TGCAGCGTTTCACCCGGGACAGGGGGAGAAAAACTGTTTTTT. Extended through the reference TRBV29-1 and TRBJ1-4 proteins, this CDR3 yields the full variable domain: SAVISQKPSRDICQRGTSLTIQCQVDSQVTMMFWYRQQPGQSLTLIATANQGSEATYESGFVIDKFPISRPNLTFSTLTVSNMSPEDSSIYLCSVSPGTGGEKLFFGSGTQLSVL.